The clone carrying this T cell receptor (beta chain) was seen more than once but under ten times. This record comes from a study of cytomegalovirus exposure and HLA in healthy donors. The repertoire was sequenced with immunoSEQ multiplex PCR; TCRdb's copy has only in-frame clones and lacks some. In the table there are 150,000 to 250,000 clones, around 83% of which are singletons. Donors were drawn from the approximately 130-subject validation cohort, separate from the 666-subject first cohort. CDR1 and CDR2 from the germline V gene are GTSNPN and SVGIG (reference sequence). J gave up 3 bases and V 0 bases, and 13 bases lay outside the gene matches. The CDR3 is made up of 18 amino acids.

The J gene is TRBJ2-2, the V gene TRBV30; 7 bases fit TRBD1. This receptor was identified in a woman in her 30s in good health and CMV-seropositive. Sequencing was performed on PBMCs. The CDR3 here is CAWSVRQGSPRDTGELFF. As DNA, the CDR3 is TGTGCCTGGAGTGTGCGACAGGGAAGCCCGAGGGACACCGGGGAGCTGTTTTTT.